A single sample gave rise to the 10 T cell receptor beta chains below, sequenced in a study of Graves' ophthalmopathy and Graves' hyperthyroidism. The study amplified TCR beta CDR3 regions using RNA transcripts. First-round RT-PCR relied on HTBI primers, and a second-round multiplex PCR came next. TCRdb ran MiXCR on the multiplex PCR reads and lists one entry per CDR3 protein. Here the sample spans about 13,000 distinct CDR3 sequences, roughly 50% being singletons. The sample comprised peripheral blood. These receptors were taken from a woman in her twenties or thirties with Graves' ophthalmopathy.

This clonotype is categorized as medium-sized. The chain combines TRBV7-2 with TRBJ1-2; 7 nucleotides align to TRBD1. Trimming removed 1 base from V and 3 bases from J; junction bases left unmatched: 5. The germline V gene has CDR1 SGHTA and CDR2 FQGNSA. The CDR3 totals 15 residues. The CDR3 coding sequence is TGTGCCAGCAGCTTAGAGGGCAGGGGGGACTATGGCTACACCTTC. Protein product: CASSLEGRGDYGYTF.

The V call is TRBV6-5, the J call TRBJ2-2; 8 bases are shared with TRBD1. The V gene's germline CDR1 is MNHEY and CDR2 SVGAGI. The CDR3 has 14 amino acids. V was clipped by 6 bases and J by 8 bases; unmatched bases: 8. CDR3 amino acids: CASRETQGAGELFF. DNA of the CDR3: TGTGCCAGCAGAGAAACCCAGGGGGCTGGGGAGCTGTTTTTT.

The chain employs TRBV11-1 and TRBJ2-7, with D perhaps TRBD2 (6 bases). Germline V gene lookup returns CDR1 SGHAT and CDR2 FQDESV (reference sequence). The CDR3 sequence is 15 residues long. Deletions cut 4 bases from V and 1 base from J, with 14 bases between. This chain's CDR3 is CASSYRRDSSYEQYF. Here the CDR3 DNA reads TGTGCCAGCAGCTACCGCCGGGACTCATCCTACGAGCAGTACTTC.

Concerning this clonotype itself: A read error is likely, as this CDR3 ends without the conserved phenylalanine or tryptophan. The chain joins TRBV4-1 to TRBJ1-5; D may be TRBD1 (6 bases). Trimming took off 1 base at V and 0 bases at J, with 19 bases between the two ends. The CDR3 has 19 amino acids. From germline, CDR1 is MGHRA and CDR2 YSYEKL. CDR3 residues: CASSQGAAGTWYSNQPQHY. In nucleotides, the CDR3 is TGCGCCAGCAGCCAAGGTGCAGCGGGGACATGGTATAGCAATCAGCCCCAGCATTAT.

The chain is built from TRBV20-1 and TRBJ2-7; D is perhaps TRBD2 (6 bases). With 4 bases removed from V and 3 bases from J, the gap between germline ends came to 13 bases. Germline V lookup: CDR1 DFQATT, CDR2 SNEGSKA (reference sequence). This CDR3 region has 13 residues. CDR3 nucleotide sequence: TGCAGTGCTACCAGGGCTAGCGTCTACGAGCAGTACTTC. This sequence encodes CSATRASVYEQYF.

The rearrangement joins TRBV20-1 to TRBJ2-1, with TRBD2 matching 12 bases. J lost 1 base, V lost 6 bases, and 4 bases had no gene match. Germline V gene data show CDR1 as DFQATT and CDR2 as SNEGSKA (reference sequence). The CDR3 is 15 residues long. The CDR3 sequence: CSAASGRVSYNEQFF. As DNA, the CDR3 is TGCAGTGCAGCTAGCGGGAGGGTTTCCTACAATGAGCAGTTCTTC.

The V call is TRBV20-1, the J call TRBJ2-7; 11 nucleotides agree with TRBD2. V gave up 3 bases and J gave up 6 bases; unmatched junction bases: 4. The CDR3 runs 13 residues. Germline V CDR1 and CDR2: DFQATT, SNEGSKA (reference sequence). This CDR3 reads CSASISGRVEQYF. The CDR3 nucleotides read TGCAGTGCTAGTATTAGCGGGAGGGTCGAGCAGTACTTC.

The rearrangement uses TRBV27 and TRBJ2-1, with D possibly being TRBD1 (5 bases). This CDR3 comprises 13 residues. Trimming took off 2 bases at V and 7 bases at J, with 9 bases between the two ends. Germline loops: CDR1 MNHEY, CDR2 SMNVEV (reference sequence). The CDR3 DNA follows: TGTGCCAGCAGTTTAGGCGCAGGGAATGAGCAGTTCTTC. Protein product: CASSLGAGNEQFF.

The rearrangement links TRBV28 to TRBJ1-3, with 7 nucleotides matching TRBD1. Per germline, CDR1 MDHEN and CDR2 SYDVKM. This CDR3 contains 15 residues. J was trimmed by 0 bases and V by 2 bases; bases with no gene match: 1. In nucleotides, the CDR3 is TGTGCCAGCAGTTTAGGGACAGACTCTGGAAACACCATATATTTT. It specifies CASSLGTDSGNTIYF.

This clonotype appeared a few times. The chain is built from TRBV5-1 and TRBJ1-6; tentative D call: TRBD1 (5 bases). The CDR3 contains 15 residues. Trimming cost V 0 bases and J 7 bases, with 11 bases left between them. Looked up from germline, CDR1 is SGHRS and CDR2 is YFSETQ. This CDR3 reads CASSLVGTVNSPLHF. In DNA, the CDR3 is TGCGCCAGCAGCTTGGTCGGGACGGTGAATTCACCCCTCCACTTT.